This TCR beta chain is drawn from a study of blood T cell repertoires in COVID-19. Some clones are missing from TCRdb's copy, which holds only in-frame ones; the method was immunoSEQ multiplex PCR. Among 65,000 to 75,000 clones, about nine tenths were seen once, and the ten largest hold less than 15%. CDR1 is SGDLS, CDR2 YYNGEE, per germline. The CDR3 covers 14 residues. V lost 4 bases and J lost 4, with 15 bases in between. Source material: peripheral blood. The source is a human donor with active COVID-19. The donor label of this sample is uncertain. The chain combines TRBV9 with TRBJ2-7; tentatively, D is TRBD1 (6 bases). CDR3 residues: CASSPQTGGYEQYF. CDR3 in DNA: TGTGCCAGCAGCCCCCAGACAGGCGGGTACGAGCAGTACTTC.